This record looks at one T cell receptor beta chain sequence and its context. This sample stems from a study of blood T cell repertoires in COVID-19. Looking at the study overall: Whether acute or convalescent, the COVID-19 samples came from the United States, Italy and Spain. In each case, the material was cDNA or gDNA derived from T cells, B-cell-depleted T cells, or PBMCs.

This CDR3 comprises 15 residues. Germline assignment: CDR1 MNHEY and CDR2 SVGAGI. Losses at the gene ends were 5 bases for V and 8 bases for J; bases not matched to a gene: 8. TCRdb keeps only in-frame clones here, not all; method: immunoSEQ multiplex PCR. The profile covers hundreds of thousands of clones, with approximately 90% appearing a single time and 0.9% to 1.2% taken by the ten largest. The V gene is TRBV6-5, the J gene TRBJ2-1; the match to TRBD2 covers 11 bases. The specimen was PBMCs or T cells enriched from blood (not recorded which). The origin of this receptor is a man aged 25-45 years who had recovered from COVID-19. The CDR3 bases are TGTGCCAGCAGTACTAGCGGGAGAGAATTTGATGAGCAGTTCTTC. Encoded protein: CASSTSGREFDEQFF.